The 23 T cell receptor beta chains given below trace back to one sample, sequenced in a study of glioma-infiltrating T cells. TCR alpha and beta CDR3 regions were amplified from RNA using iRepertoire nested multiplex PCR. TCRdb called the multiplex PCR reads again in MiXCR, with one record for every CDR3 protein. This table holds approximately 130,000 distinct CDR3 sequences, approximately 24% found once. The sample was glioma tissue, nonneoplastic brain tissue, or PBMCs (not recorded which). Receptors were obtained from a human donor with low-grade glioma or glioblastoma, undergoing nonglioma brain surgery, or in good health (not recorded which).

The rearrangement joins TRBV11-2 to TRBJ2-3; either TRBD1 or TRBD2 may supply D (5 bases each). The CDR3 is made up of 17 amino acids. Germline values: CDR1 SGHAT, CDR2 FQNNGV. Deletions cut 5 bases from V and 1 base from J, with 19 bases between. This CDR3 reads CASSLRVGVGRTDTQYF. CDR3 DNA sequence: TGTGCCAGCAGCCTTAGGGTGGGGGTAGGGCGCACAGATACGCAGTATTTT.

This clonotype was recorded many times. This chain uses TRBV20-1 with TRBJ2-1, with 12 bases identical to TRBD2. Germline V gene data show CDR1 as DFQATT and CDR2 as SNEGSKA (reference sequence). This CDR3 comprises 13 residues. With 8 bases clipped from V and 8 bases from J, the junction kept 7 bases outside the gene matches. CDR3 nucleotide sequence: TGCAGTATCTCTAGCGGGGGGGCCTATGAGCAGTTCTTC. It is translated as CSISSGGAYEQFF.

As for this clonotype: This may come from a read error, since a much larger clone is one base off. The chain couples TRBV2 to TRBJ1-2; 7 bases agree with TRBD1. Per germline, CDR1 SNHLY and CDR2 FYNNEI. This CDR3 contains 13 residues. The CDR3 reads CASSEGGGYVYTF. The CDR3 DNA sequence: TGTGCCAGCAGTGAAGGAGGGGGCTATGTCTACACCTTC.

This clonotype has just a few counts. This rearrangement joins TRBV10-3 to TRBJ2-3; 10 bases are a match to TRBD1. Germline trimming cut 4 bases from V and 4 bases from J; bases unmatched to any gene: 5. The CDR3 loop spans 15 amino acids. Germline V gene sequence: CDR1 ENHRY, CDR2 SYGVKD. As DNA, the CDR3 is TGTGCCATCAGTGCCGGGACAGGGGAGGCAGATACGCAGTATTTT. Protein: CAISAGTGEADTQYF.

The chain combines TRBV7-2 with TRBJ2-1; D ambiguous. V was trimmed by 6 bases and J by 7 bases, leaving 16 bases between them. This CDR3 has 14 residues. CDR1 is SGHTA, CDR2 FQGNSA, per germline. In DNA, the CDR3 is TGTGCCAGCAGTTGGGCACTCCTTGGGAATGAGCAGTTCTTC. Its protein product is CASSWALLGNEQFF.

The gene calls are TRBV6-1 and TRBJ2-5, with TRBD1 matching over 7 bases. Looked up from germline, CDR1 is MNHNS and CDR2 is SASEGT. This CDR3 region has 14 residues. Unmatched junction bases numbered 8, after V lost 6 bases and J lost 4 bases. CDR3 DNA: TGTGCCAGCAGGAGACAGGGCGTGAGAGAGACCCAGTACTTC. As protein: CASRRQGVRETQYF.

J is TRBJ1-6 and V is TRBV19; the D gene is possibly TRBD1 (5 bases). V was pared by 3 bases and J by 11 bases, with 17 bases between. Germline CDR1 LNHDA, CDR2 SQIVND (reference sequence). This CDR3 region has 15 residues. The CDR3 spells CASSIIRQLNPPLHF. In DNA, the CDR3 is TGTGCCAGTAGTATTATCAGACAGTTGAATCCACCCCTCCACTTT.

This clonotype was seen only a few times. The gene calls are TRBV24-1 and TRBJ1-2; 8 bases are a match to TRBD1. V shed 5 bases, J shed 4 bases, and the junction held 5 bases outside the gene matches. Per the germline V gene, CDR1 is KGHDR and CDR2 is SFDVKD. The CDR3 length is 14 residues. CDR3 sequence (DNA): TGTGCCACCAGTGCCGCAGGGGGCCTCTATGGCTACACCTTC. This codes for CATSAAGGLYGYTF.

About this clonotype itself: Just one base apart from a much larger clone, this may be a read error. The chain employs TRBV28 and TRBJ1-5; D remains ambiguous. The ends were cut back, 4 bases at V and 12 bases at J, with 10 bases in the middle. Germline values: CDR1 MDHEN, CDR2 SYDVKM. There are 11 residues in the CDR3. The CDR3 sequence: CASSSPHNQHF. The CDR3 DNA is TGTGCCAGCAGTTCCCCACACAACCAGCATTTT. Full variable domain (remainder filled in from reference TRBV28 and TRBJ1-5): DVKVTQSSRYLVKRTGEKVFLECVQDMDHENMFWYRQDPGLGLRLIYFSYDVKMKEKGDIPEGYSVSREKKERFSLILESASTNQTSMYLCASSSPHNQHFGDGTRLSIL.

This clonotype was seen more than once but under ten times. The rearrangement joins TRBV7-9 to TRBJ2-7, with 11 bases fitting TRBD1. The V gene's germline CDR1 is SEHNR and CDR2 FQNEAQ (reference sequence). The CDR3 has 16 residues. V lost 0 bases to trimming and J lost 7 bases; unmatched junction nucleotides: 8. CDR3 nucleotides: TGTGCCAGCAGCTTAGCCTCCGGGACAGGGGGAGAGGAGCAGTACGTC. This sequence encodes CASSLASGTGGEEQYV.

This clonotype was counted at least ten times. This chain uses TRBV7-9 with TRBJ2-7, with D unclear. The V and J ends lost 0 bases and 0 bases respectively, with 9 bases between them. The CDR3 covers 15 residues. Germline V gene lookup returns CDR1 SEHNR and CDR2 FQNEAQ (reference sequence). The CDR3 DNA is TGTGCCAGCAGCTTAGCTATTCCGAGCTCCTACGAGCAGTACGTC. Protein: CASSLAIPSSYEQYV.

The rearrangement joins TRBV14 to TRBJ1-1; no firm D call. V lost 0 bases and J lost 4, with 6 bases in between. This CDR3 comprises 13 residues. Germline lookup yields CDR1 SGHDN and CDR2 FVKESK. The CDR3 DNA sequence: TGTGCCAGCAGCCAAGACTACATCACTGAAGCTTTCTTT. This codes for CASSQDYITEAFF.

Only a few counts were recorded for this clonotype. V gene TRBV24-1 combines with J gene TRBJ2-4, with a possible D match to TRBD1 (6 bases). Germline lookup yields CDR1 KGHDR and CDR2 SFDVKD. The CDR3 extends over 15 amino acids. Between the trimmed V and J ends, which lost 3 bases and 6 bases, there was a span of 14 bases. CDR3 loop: CATSDPRRGGNIQYF. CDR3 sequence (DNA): TGTGCCACCAGTGATCCACGCCGAGGGGGAAACATTCAGTACTTC.

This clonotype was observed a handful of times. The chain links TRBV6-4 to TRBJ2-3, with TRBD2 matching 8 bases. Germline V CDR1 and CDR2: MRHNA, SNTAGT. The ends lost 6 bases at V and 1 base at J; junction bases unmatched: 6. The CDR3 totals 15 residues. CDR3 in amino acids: CASRPSGGRTDTQYF. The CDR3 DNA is TGTGCCAGCAGACCAAGCGGGGGACGCACAGATACGCAGTATTTT.

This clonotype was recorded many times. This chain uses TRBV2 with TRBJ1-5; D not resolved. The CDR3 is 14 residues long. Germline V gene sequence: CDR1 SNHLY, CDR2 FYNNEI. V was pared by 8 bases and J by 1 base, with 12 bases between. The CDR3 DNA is TGTGCCAGCGGGAGGGAGGGAAGCAATCAGCCCCAGCATTTT. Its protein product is CASGREGSNQPQHF.

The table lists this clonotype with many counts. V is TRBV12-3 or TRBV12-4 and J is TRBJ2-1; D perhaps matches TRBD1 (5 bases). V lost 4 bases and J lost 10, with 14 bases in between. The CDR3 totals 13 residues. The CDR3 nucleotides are TGTGCCAGCAGTTGGGAAGATCGACAGGAGCAGTTCTTC. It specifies CASSWEDRQEQFF.

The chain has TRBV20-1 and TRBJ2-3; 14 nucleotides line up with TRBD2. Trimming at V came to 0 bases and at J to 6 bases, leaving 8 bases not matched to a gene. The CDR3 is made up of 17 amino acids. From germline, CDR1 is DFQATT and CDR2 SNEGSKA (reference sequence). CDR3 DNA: TGCAGTGCTAGAGATCAGGGACTAGCGGGGGCCGGGGATACGCAGTATTTT. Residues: CSARDQGLAGAGDTQYF.

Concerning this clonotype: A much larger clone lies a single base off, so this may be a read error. CDR3 protein: CASNQGTGGIYGYTF. CDR3 DNA sequence: TGTGCCAGCAACCAGGGGACAGGGGGCATATATGGCTACACCTTC. This chain joins TRBV27 and TRBJ1-2; 12 nucleotides agree with TRBD1. J lost 5 bases, V lost 7 bases, and 8 bases had no gene match. The CDR3 runs 15 residues. Germline CDR1 reads MNHEY; CDR2 reads SMNVEV (reference sequence).

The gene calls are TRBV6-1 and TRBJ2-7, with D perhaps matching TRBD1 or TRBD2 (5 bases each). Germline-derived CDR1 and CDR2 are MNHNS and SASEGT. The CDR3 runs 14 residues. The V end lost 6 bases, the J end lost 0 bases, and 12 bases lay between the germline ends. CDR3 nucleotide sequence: TGTGCCAGCAGCGGGGACCTTAGCTCCTACGAGCAGTACGTC. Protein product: CASSGDLSSYEQYV.

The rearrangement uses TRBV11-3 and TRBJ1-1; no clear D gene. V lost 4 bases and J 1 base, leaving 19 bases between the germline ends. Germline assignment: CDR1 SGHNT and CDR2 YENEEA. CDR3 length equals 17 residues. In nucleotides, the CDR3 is TGTGCCAGCAGCTCTTTTATGGTGGTGTCCGGGAACACTGAAGCTTTCTTT. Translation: CASSSFMVVSGNTEAFF.

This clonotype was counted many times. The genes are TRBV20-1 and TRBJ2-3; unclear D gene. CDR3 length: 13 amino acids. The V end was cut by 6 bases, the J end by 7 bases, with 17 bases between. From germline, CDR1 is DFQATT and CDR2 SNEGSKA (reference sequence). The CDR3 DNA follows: TGCAGTGCCCACGCCCCCGGAAGGTATACGCAGTATTTT. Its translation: CSAHAPGRYTQYF.

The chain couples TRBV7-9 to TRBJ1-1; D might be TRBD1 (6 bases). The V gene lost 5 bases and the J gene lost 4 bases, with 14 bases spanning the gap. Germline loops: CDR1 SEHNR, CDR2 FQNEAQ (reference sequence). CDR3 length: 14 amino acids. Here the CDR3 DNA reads TGTGCCAGCAGCCAGGGGCAGGGAAGCACTGAAGCTTTCTTT. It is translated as CASSQGQGSTEAFF.

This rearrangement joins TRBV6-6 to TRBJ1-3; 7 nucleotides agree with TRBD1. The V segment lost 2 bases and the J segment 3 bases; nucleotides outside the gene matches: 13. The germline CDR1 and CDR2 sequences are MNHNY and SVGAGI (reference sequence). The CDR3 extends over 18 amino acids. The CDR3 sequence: CASSYERAGGSFGNTIYF. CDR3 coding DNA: TGTGCCAGCAGTTACGAGCGGGCAGGGGGTTCTTTTGGAAACACCATATATTTT.